This T cell receptor (beta chain) came from a study of vaccination and CD4 T cells after COVID-19. CDR1 is MNHNS, CDR2 SASEGT, per germline. The CDR3 has 15 residues. Germline trimming cut 1 base from V and 4 bases from J; bases unmatched to any gene: 4. The study sequenced cultured CD4+ T cell DNA using the Oncomine TCR Beta short-read assay. Via MiXCR, TCRdb re-called the PCR reads, giving one row per CDR3 protein. The table has tens of thousands of distinct CDR3 sequences, about 32% seen once. Regarding this clonotype: Its antigen is not identified.

Indicated time point: late sampling 161 to 241 days after vaccination in a few convalescent patients. As for treatment: roughly 10-day PBMC culture with coronavirus spike peptide pools or control peptides (ViraFEST assay). The clonotype comes from a human donor who had recovered from COVID-19. Material: CD4+ T cells from blood, cultured in vitro, obtained about 7 months after SARS-CoV-2 vaccination. The chain joins TRBV6-1 to TRBJ2-7, with TRBD2 matching over 10 bases. The CDR3 DNA reads TGTGCCAGCAGTGAAGGGGCTAGCGGGAGTTACGAGCAGTACTTC. Amino acids: CASSEGASGSYEQYF.